The clone carrying this T cell receptor beta chain appeared once. Antigen: not known. The data were produced by immunoSEQ multiplex PCR, yet TCRdb's version contains in-frame clones alone and is incomplete. The table lists about 81,000 clones, more than 75% of them singletons, with approximately 0.47% in the top ten. This entry belongs to a study of OX40 agonist ivuxolimab in advanced cancers. Across the whole study: Averaging about 60 years in age, with a range of 23 to 79, the cohort was around 83% male. Notes on the study in general: A proportion of nonresponders additionally exhibited low normalized T-cell clonal expansion.

Germline loops: CDR1 MRHNA, CDR2 SNTAGT. The CDR3 sequence is 12 residues long. V shed 6 bases, J shed 12 bases, and the junction held 8 bases outside the gene matches. The chain couples TRBV6-4 to TRBJ1-1; 9 bases map to TRBD1. Sample: CD4+ or CD8+ T cells sorted from blood, taken in a trial of the OX40 agonist ivuxolimab. This TCR came from an adult with an advanced solid tumor such as melanoma, head and neck, liver or kidney cancer. CDR3 protein: CASRGDRDVTFF. The DNA for the CDR3 is TGTGCCAGCAGGGGGGACAGGGATGTAACTTTCTTT.